The clone carrying this T cell receptor beta chain was counted between two and nine times. The antigen is not known. The record originates from a study of CD8 T cells in ankylosing spondylitis. General observations from the study: Seven to nine highly homologous variants formed a TCR beta motif that appeared characteristic of ankylosing spondylitis blood. Disease-associated clones were CD8+ and fairly uncommon in peripheral blood. Reports say disease-linked clones showed up significantly more in matched ankylosing spondylitis synovial fluid.

CDR3 length equals 14 residues. Trimming took 4 bases from V and 8 from J, leaving 18 bases between them. CDR1 is SGHRS and CDR2 is YFSETQ in the germline V gene. It was by quantitative 5'-RACE with molecular barcodes that TCR beta libraries were made. MiXCR, run by TCRdb on the 5' RACE reads, gives a single entry per CDR3 protein. The table shows 150,000 or so distinct CDR3 sequences, with around 17% occurring only once. The receptor was isolated from a male donor with ankylosing spondylitis or in good health (not recorded which). The chain employs TRBV5-1 and TRBJ2-5, with D unresolved. Sample: blood, either unsorted or a sorted T cell fraction (not recorded which). The DNA for the CDR3 is TGCGCCAGCAGCCTGACATCCGGGCCTCGAACCCAGTACTTC. It translates to CASSLTSGPRTQYF.